The source of this TCR beta chain is a study of blood T cell repertoires in COVID-19. Measured with immunoSEQ multiplex PCR; TCRdb has only the in-frame clones, and not every one. The data show roughly 130,000 clones, around 85% seen once. There are 16 residues in the CDR3. The germline V gene encodes CDR1 SGHVS and CDR2 FQNEAQ. In regard to this clone: At one end, the junction sequence differs from germline, possibly due to a read error.

This receptor was taken from a woman aged 45 to 65 with acute or convalescent COVID-19. The sequencing input was peripheral blood. The V and J genes are TRBV7-8 and TRBJ1-2; TRBD1 agrees at 7 bases. The CDR3, as DNA: TGTGCCAGCACCTTAGGAGAGGGGGCGCTTTCTTCCGGCTACACCTTC. Translated, it gives CASTLGEGALSSGYTF.